These 18 T cell receptor beta chains originate from one sample sequenced in a study of T cells in tuberculosis. Generated by immunoSEQ multiplex PCR, the TCRdb table keeps only in-frame clones and is missing some. The top ten hold about 6.7% of the sample, which has around 39,000 clones, 93% seen once. Source material: PBMCs. The receptors derive from a donor aged 10 to 29 with latent tuberculosis or without tuberculosis infection.

V and J are TRBV7-8 and TRBJ2-3; D remains ambiguous. Germline CDR1 and CDR2: SGHVS and FQNEAQ. The CDR3 consists of 13 residues. The V gene lost 5 bases and the J gene lost 1 base, with 7 bases spanning the gap. For the CDR3, the DNA is TGTGCCAGCAGCGTCCTAGGCACAGATACGCAGTATTTT. It codes for CASSVLGTDTQYF.

The chain couples TRBV19 to TRBJ2-1; D is unresolved. The V gene's germline CDR1 is LNHDA and CDR2 SQIVND (reference sequence). The CDR3 is made up of 12 amino acids. The V gene lost 4 bases and the J gene lost 4 bases, with 5 bases spanning the gap. CDR3 in amino acids: CASSSRYNEQFF. The DNA for the CDR3 is TGTGCCAGTAGTAGTCGGTACAATGAGCAGTTCTTC.

CDR3 in DNA: TGTGCCAGCAGTTACCTGGTGACAGGAGCCAATTCACCCCTCCACTTT. Amino acid sequence: CASSYLVTGANSPLHF. The V and J genes are TRBV6-5 and TRBJ1-6; perhaps TRBD1 as D (6 bases). The V and J ends lost 2 bases and 7 bases respectively, with 15 bases between them. The CDR3 consists of 16 residues. The germline CDR1 and CDR2 sequences are MNHEY and SVGAGI.

This chain connects TRBV4-3 to TRBJ2-3; perhaps TRBD1 as D (7 bases). The CDR3 is made up of 15 amino acids. The V end lost 4 bases, the J end lost 6 bases, and 17 bases lay between the germline ends. The V gene's germline CDR1 is LGHNA and CDR2 YSLEER. The CDR3 spells CASSRYTGDSDTQYF. As DNA, the CDR3 is TGCGCCAGCAGCCGCTATACAGGGGACTCGGATACGCAGTATTTT.

This clone was recorded only once. The chain links TRBV19 to TRBJ2-2, with unresolved D. The CDR3 runs 15 residues. The V and J ends lost 5 bases and 7 bases respectively, with 17 bases between them. Germline assignment: CDR1 LNHDA and CDR2 SQIVND (reference sequence). The CDR3 loop is CASSPATGPHGELFF. In DNA form, the CDR3 reads TGTGCCAGTAGTCCAGCGACCGGCCCGCACGGGGAGCTGTTTTTT.

The chain uses TRBV6-1 and TRBJ2-7; TRBD1 matches at 7 bases. The CDR3 consists of 13 residues. V lost 3 bases, J lost 4 bases, and 3 bases stayed unmatched. Germline CDR1 is MNHNS and CDR2 is SASEGT. The CDR3 bases are TGTGCCAGCAGTGATGAGGGGGCTTACGAGCAGTACTTC. Its protein is CASSDEGAYEQYF.

The V gene is TRBV10-3, the J gene TRBJ1-6; TRBD1 is a possible D gene (6 bases). Germline CDR1 reads ENHRY; CDR2 reads SYGVKD. This CDR3 has 16 residues. V was trimmed by 7 bases and J by 6 bases, leaving 19 bases between them. In nucleotides, the CDR3 is TGTGCCATCAACCTACAGGGCGGTCCGTTTAATTCACCCCTCCACTTT. As protein: CAINLQGGPFNSPLHF.

The chain links TRBV6-4 to TRBJ2-1; TRBD1 matches at 7 bases. Germline-derived CDR1 and CDR2 are MRHNA and SNTAGT. After removal of 0 bases from V and 6 bases from J, the junction contained 2 bases not matched to a gene. The CDR3 is 14 residues long. CDR3 DNA: TGTGCCAGCAGTGACTCGGCAGGGGGCAATGAGCAGTTCTTC. Its translation is CASSDSAGGNEQFF.

The rearrangement links TRBV7-2 to TRBJ1-4; 10 bases fit TRBD1. The V gene's germline CDR1 is SGHTA and CDR2 FQGNSA. V was pared by 5 bases and J by 7 bases, with 7 bases of the junction left unmatched. CDR3 size: 15 residues. CDR3 DNA sequence: TGTGCCAGCAGCCTCTCCGACAGGGGGCGTGAAAAACTGTTTTTT. As protein: CASSLSDRGREKLFF.

The chain links TRBV25-1 to TRBJ2-6, with D hard to call. Trimming took 4 bases from V and 5 from J, leaving 9 bases between them. Germline CDR1 is MGHDK and CDR2 is SYGVNS. The CDR3 spans 14 residues. The CDR3 region has the DNA TGTGCCAGCAGTGGACAAAGTCGGGCCAACGTCCTGACTTTC. This translates into CASSGQSRANVLTF. The full variable domain, completed using reference TRBV25-1 and TRBJ2-6, is EADIYQTPRYLVIGTGKKITLECSQTMGHDKMYWYQQDPGMELHLIHYSYGVNSTEKGDLSSESTVSRIRTEHFPLTLESARPSHTSQYLCASSGQSRANVLTFGAGSRLTVL.

The CDR3 bases are TGTGCCAGCAGCCGAGACACCGCCTATGGCTACACCTTC. This translates into CASSRDTAYGYTF. V gene TRBV6-5 combines with J gene TRBJ1-2; unclear D gene. From germline, CDR1 is MNHEY and CDR2 SVGAGI. CDR3 length: 13 residues. V lost 6 bases, J lost 4 bases, and 12 bases lay in between.

This chain connects TRBV15 to TRBJ1-4; 9 bases align to TRBD1. The germline V gene has CDR1 LNHNV and CDR2 YYDKDF (reference sequence). The CDR3 has 15 residues. With V trimmed by 5 bases and J by 6 bases, 7 bases remained unmatched. CDR3 loop: CATSLRRTGDEKLFF. The CDR3 nucleotides are TGTGCCACCAGCCTACGACGGACAGGGGATGAAAAACTGTTTTTT.

V usage is TRBV6-5 and J usage is TRBJ1-2, with D tentatively TRBD1 (5 bases). The CDR3 runs 16 residues. Trimming removed 3 bases at V and 1 base at J, with 15 bases between. Germline CDR1 and CDR2: MNHEY and SVGAGI. The CDR3: CASSYDLGRSNYGYTF. The CDR3 nucleotides are TGTGCCAGCAGTTATGATCTGGGGCGGAGTAACTATGGCTACACCTTC.

A single count supports this clone. The CDR3 region is CASSLEVGDYGYTF. The CDR3 bases are TGTGCCAGCAGCTTGGAGGTCGGGGATTACGGCTACACCTTC. J is TRBJ1-2 and V is TRBV5-4; D is undetermined. This CDR3 contains 14 residues. V shed 0 bases and J shed 8 bases, with 14 bases lying between them. Germline CDR1 SGHNT, CDR2 YYREEE (reference sequence). Full variable domain (rest looked up from reference TRBV5-4 and TRBJ1-2): ETGVTQSPTHLIKTRGQQVTLRCSSQSGHNTVSWYQQALGQGPQFIFQYYREEENGRGNFPPRFSGLQFPNYSSELNVNALELDDSALYLCASSLEVGDYGYTFGSGTRLTVV.

The rearrangement joins TRBV10-3 to TRBJ2-7; D remains unclear. Germline CDR1 and CDR2: ENHRY and SYGVKD. The CDR3 spans 12 residues. With 6 bases removed from V and 0 bases from J, the gap between germline ends came to 6 bases. The CDR3 protein is CAISVSSYEQYF. As DNA, the CDR3 is TGTGCCATCAGCGTTAGCTCCTACGAGCAGTACTTC.

The rearrangement uses TRBV5-6 and TRBJ2-7, with D perhaps TRBD1 (6 bases). CDR1 and CDR2 (germline): SGHDT, YYEEEE. The CDR3 contains 15 residues. V lost 4 bases and J lost 1, with 15 bases in between. The DNA of the CDR3 is TGTGCCAGCAGCAGGGGCCAGGGGAGATCCTACGAGCAGTACTTC. It codes for CASSRGQGRSYEQYF.

This clone was counted a single time. The genes are TRBV5-6 and TRBJ1-2; TRBD1 might be the D (6 bases). Germline lookup yields CDR1 SGHDT and CDR2 YYEEEE. Trimming shortened V by 4 bases and J by 8 bases, and 18 bases separated the two germline ends. This CDR3 spans 14 amino acids. CDR3: CASSLDRPMGGYTF. The DNA for the CDR3 is TGTGCCAGCAGCCTCGACAGGCCTATGGGGGGCTACACCTTC.

The V gene is TRBV25-1, the J gene TRBJ1-6; D is unresolved. The CDR3 runs 15 residues. Germline V CDR1 and CDR2: MGHDK, SYGVNS. V dropped 6 bases and J dropped 0 bases, with 9 bases sitting between them. CDR3: CASSDLSSYNSPLHF. CDR3 nucleotide sequence: TGTGCCAGCAGCGACTTGAGCTCCTATAATTCACCCCTCCACTTT. The full variable domain, in which reference TRBV25-1 and TRBJ1-6 provide the parts outside the CDR3, is EADIYQTPRYLVIGTGKKITLECSQTMGHDKMYWYQQDPGMELHLIHYSYGVNSTEKGDLSSESTVSRIRTEHFPLTLESARPSHTSQYLCASSDLSSYNSPLHFGNGTRLTVT.